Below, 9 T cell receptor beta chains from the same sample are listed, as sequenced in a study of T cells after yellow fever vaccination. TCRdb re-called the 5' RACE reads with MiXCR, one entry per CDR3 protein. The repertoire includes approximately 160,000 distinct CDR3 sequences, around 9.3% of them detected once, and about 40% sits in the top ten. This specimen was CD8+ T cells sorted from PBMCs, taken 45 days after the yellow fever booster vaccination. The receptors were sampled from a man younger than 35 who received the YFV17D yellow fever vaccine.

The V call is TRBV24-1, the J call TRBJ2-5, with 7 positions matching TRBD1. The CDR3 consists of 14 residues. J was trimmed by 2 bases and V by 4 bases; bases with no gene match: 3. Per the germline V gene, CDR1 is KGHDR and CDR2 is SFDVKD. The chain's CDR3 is CATSDWDSQETQYF. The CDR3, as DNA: TGTGCCACCAGTGACTGGGACAGTCAAGAGACCCAGTACTTC.

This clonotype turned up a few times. The CDR3 sequence: CASSQEGAAYNEQFF. Here the CDR3 DNA reads TGCGCCAGCAGCCAAGAAGGTGCGGCCTACAATGAGCAGTTCTTC. This sequence joins TRBV4-3 and TRBJ2-1; D gene ambiguous. Trimming cost V 0 bases and J 2 bases, with 8 bases left between them. The CDR3 has 15 amino acids. Germline V gene lookup returns CDR1 LGHNA and CDR2 YSLEER.

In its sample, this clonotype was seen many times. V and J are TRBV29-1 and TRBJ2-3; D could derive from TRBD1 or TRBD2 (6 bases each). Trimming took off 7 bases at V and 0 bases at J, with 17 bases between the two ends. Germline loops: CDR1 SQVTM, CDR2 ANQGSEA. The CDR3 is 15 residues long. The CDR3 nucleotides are TGCAGCGCCCGTTGGGGGGCGGCTAGCACAGATACGCAGTATTTT. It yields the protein CSARWGAASTDTQYF.

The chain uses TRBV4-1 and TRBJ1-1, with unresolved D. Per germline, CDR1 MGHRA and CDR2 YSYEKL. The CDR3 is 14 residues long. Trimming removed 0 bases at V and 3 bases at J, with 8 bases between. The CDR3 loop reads CASSQDWRDTEAFF. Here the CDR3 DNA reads TGCGCCAGCAGCCAAGATTGGAGGGACACTGAAGCTTTCTTT.

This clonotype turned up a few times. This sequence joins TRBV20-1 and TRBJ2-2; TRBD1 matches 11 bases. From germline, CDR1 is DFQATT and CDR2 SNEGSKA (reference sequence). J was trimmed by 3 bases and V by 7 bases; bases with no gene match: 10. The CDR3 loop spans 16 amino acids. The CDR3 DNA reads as TGCAGTGTCCAAGCGGGACAGGGGGTAGACACCGGGGAGCTGTTTTTT. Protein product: CSVQAGQGVDTGELFF.

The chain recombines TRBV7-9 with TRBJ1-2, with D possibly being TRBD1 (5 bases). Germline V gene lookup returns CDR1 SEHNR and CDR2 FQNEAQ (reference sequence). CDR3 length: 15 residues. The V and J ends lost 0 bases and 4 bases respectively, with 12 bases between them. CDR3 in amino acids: CASSLARGELYGYTF. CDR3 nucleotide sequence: TGTGCCAGCAGCTTAGCTCGGGGCGAACTCTATGGCTACACCTTC.

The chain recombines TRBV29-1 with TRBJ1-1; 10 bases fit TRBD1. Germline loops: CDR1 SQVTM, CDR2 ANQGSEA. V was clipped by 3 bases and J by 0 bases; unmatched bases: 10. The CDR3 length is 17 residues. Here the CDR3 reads CSVEKDRGSALNTEAFF. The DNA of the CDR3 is TGCAGCGTTGAGAAGGACAGGGGGAGTGCCCTGAACACTGAAGCTTTCTTT. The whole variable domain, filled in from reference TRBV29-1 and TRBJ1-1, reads SAVISQKPSRDICQRGTSLTIQCQVDSQVTMMFWYRQQPGQSLTLIATANQGSEATYESGFVIDKFPISRPNLTFSTLTVSNMSPEDSSIYLCSVEKDRGSALNTEAFFGQGTRLTVV.

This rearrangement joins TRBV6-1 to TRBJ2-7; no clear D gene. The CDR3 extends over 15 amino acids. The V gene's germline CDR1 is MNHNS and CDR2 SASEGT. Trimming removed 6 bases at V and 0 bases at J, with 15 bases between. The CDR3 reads CASSPPAASSYEQYF. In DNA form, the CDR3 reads TGTGCCAGCAGCCCTCCAGCAGCAAGCTCCTACGAGCAGTACTTC.

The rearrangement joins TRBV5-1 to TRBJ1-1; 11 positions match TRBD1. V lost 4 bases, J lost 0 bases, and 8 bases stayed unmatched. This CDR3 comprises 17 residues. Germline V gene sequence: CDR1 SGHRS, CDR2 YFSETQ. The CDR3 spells CASSPGTGGYMNTEAFF. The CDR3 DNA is TGCGCCAGCAGCCCTGGGACAGGGGGTTACATGAACACTGAAGCTTTCTTT.